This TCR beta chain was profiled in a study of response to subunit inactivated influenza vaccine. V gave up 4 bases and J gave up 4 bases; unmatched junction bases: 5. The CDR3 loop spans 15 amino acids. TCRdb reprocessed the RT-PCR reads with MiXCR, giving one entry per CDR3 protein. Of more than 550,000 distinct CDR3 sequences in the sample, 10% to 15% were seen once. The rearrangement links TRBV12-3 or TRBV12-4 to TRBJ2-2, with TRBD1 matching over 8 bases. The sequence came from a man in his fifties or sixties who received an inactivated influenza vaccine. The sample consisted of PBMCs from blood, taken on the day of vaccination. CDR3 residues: CASSSRGLVTGELFF. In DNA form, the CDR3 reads TGTGCCAGCAGTTCCAGGGGGCTGGTCACCGGGGAGCTGTTTTTT.